These 4 T cell receptor beta chains originate from one sample sequenced in a study of cytomegalovirus exposure and HLA in healthy donors. 60 Vbeta and 13 Jbeta primers were used in PCR. Produced via immunoSEQ multiplex PCR; TCRdb's table is partial and in-frame only. The sample records about 140,000 clones, approximately 72% being singletons. Sample: PBMCs. These receptors originate from a woman between 55 and 75 years old in good health and CMV-seronegative.

The V call is TRBV21-1, the J call TRBJ2-6; the table's D call of TRBD1 was not tested on the DNA. TRBV21-1 is given as a pseudogene. This CDR3 is 17 amino acids long. The CDR3 nucleotides are TGTGCCAGCAGGGTGGACAGTAAAAAGGCTGGGGCCAACGTCCTGACTTTC. This translates into CASRVDSKKAGANVLTF.

The CDR3 coding sequence is TGTGCCAGCAGTCGCCCGGGACTACACAATGAGCAGTTCTTC. The encoded protein is CASSRPGLHNEQFF. This sequence joins TRBV27 and TRBJ2-1; 7 positions agree with TRBD2. The germline V gene has CDR1 MNHEY and CDR2 SMNVEV (reference sequence). This CDR3 spans 14 amino acids. With 5 bases clipped from V and 5 bases from J, the junction kept 6 bases outside the gene matches.

This rearrangement joins TRBV19 to TRBJ1-1, with 10 bases matching TRBD1. Looked up from germline, CDR1 is LNHDA and CDR2 is SQIVND (reference sequence). This CDR3 comprises 13 residues. V gave up 5 bases and J gave up 4 bases; unmatched junction bases: 1. CDR3 in DNA: TGTGCCAGTAGTCGGGACAGGGGCACTGAAGCTTTCTTT. The encoded protein is CASSRDRGTEAFF. Supplemented by reference TRBV19 and TRBJ1-1, the full variable domain reads DGGITQSPKYLFRKEGQNVTLSCEQNLNHDAMYWYRQDPGQGLRLIYYSQIVNDFQKGDIAEGYSVSREKKESFPLTVTSAQKNPTAFYLCASSRDRGTEAFFGQGTRLTVV.

This clone was seen more than once but under ten times. This chain uses TRBV5-1 with TRBJ1-3; tentative D call: TRBD1 (5 bases). The germline V gene has CDR1 SGHRS and CDR2 YFSETQ. V shed 4 bases and J shed 0 bases, with 11 bases lying between them. This CDR3 has 15 residues. The CDR3 DNA is TGCGCCAGCAGCGCAACAGGTTTCTCTGGAAACACCATATATTTT. It translates to CASSATGFSGNTIYF.